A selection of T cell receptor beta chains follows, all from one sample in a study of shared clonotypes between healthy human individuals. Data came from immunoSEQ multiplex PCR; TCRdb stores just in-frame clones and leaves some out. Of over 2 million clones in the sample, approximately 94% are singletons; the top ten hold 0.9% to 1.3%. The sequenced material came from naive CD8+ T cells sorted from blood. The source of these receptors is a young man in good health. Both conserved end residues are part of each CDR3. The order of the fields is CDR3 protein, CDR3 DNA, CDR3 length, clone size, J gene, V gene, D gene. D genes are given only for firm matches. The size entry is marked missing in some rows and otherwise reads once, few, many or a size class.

CASSPSGSHYEQYF	TGTGCCAGCAGTCCTTCAGGGTCCCACTACGAGCAGTACTTC	14	.	TRBJ2-7	TRBV27	.
CASSPLRGGLYEQYF	TGTGCCAGCAGTCCCCTCCGGGGGGGTCTCTACGAGCAGTACTTC	15	.	TRBJ2-7	TRBV28	TRBD2
CASSVVTAPGNEQFF	TGTGCCAGCAGCGTAGTTACCGCCCCGGGCAATGAGCAGTTCTTC	15	.	TRBJ2-1	TRBV9	.
CAISDPGTGSNQPQHF	TGTGCCATCAGTGACCCCGGGACAGGGAGCAATCAGCCCCAGCATTTT	16	.	TRBJ1-5	TRBV10-3	TRBD1
CASRLYEQYF	TGTGCCAGTCGACTCTACGAGCAGTACTTC	10	.	TRBJ2-7	TRBV2	.
CASSLGLAGGEQFF	TGCGCCAGCAGCTTGGGACTAGCGGGAGGGGAGCAGTTCTTC	14	.	TRBJ2-1	TRBV5-1	TRBD2
CAWSVTGEAFF	TGTGCCTGGAGTGTCACGGGTGAAGCTTTCTTT	11	.	TRBJ1-1	TRBV30	.
CASSSPGFKGEKLFF	TGTGCCAGCAGCTCGCCCGGTTTTAAAGGAGAAAAACTGTTTTTT	15	.	TRBJ1-4	TRBV7-9	.
CASSQTKGDVGYTF	TGCGCCAGCAGCCAGACAAAAGGTGACGTCGGCTACACCTTC	14	.	TRBJ1-2	TRBV4-1	.
CSVEAFDGRSNYGYTF	TGCAGCGTTGAAGCCTTCGACGGTCGATCTAACTATGGCTACACCTTC	16	.	TRBJ1-2	TRBV29-1	.
CASSQGVGDEQFF	TGTGCCAGTTCCCAGGGGGTCGGGGATGAGCAGTTCTTC	13	once	TRBJ2-1	TRBV6-1	TRBD1
CSVEDWADTQYF	TGCAGCGTTGAAGATTGGGCAGATACGCAGTATTTT	12	.	TRBJ2-3	TRBV29-1	.
CASSPLEFSEKLFF	TGTGCCAGCAGCCCTCTGGAATTTAGCGAAAAACTGTTTTTT	14	.	TRBJ1-4	TRBV7-8	.
CASSYNPTGELFF	TGTGCCAGCAGCTATAACCCCACCGGGGAGCTGTTTTTT	13	.	TRBJ2-2	TRBV5-6	.
CASSLRGQADTQYF	TGCGCCAGCAGCTTGAGGGGGCAGGCAGATACGCAGTATTTT	14	.	TRBJ2-3	TRBV5-1	TRBD1
CASSPRVGGMNTEAFF	TGTGCCAGCAGTCCCAGGGTGGGGGGGATGAACACTGAAGCTTTCTTT	16	.	TRBJ1-1	TRBV28	.
CASSEVGQGEPSMYEQYF	TGTGCCAGCAGCGAAGTGGGACAGGGGGAACCCTCAATGTACGAGCAGTACTTC	18	.	TRBJ2-7	TRBV7-9	TRBD1
CASSLGGLAEYNEQFF	TGTGCCAGCAGTTTAGGGGGACTAGCGGAGTACAATGAGCAGTTCTTC	16	.	TRBJ2-1	TRBV28	TRBD2
CAIGTGLNTEAFF	TGTGCCATCGGGACAGGGCTGAACACTGAAGCTTTCTTT	13	.	TRBJ1-1	TRBV10-3	TRBD1
CSAREVAEQFF	TGCAGTGCTAGGGAGGTGGCTGAGCAGTTCTTC	11	.	TRBJ2-1	TRBV20-1	.
CAWSVTTWELFF	TGTGCCTGGAGTGTAACAACCTGGGAGCTGTTTTTT	12	.	TRBJ2-2	TRBV30	.
CATSNAGEGGYEQYF	TGTGCCACCAGCAATGCGGGCGAGGGCGGTTACGAGCAGTACTTC	15	.	TRBJ2-7	TRBV15	.
CASSDTGGSYEQYF	TGTGCCAGCAGTGATACGGGGGGAAGCTACGAGCAGTACTTC	14	.	TRBJ2-7	TRBV6-1	TRBD2
CASSAGGGATDTQYF	TGTGCCAGCAGCGCCGGCGGGGGAGCCACAGATACGCAGTATTTT	15	.	TRBJ2-3	TRBV7-6	TRBD2
CASSLAARRTSGYEQYF	TGTGCCAGCAGTTTAGCCGCCAGGCGGACTAGCGGCTACGAGCAGTACTTC	17	.	TRBJ2-7	TRBV27	TRBD2
CASSEGTGAYEQYF	TGTGCCAGCAGCGAGGGGACAGGGGCCTACGAGCAGTACTTC	14	.	TRBJ2-7	TRBV7-6	TRBD1
CSVYSGGTYEQYF	TGCAGCGTTTATTCAGGGGGTACCTACGAGCAGTACTTC	13	.	TRBJ2-7	TRBV29-1	TRBD1
CASSFQDGNEQYF	TGTGCCAGCAGCTTCCAAGACGGGAACGAGCAGTACTTC	13	.	TRBJ2-7	TRBV11-2	.
CASSQLGGDTQYF	TGTGCCAGCAGTCAACTAGGGGGAGATACGCAGTATTTT	13	.	TRBJ2-3	TRBV7-9	.
CASSLRDRSHIQYF	TGTGCCAGCAGCCTCCGGGACAGGTCTCACATTCAGTACTTC	14	.	TRBJ2-4	TRBV5-4	TRBD1
CASSSTFGDWHTEAFF	TGTGCCAGCAGTTCGACCTTCGGGGATTGGCACACTGAAGCTTTCTTT	16	.	TRBJ1-1	TRBV27	.
CASSGRRDLGINQPQHF	TGTGCCAGCAGTGGGCGCAGGGATTTAGGGATAAATCAGCCCCAGCATTTT	17	.	TRBJ1-5	TRBV6-1	.
CASSPIRAGDSPLHF	TGTGCCAGCAGTCCTATCAGGGCGGGGGATTCACCCCTCCACTTT	15	.	TRBJ1-6	TRBV6-5	.
CASSQGAGGTEAFF	TGCGCCAGCAGCCAAGGGGCAGGGGGGACTGAAGCTTTCTTT	14	.	TRBJ1-1	TRBV4-1	TRBD1
CATSSLGANVLTF	TGTGCCACCAGCAGTCTAGGGGCCAACGTCCTGACTTTC	13	.	TRBJ2-6	TRBV15	.
CASSSGAGEKLFF	TGTGCCAGCAGCTCGGGAGCAGGAGAAAAACTGTTTTTT	13	.	TRBJ1-4	TRBV7-9	.
CSALRGPYEQYF	TGCAGCGCATTGAGGGGGCCCTACGAGCAGTACTTC	12	.	TRBJ2-7	TRBV29-1	TRBD1
CASSLSGTGVYNEQFF	TGTGCCAGCAGCTTATCCGGGACAGGAGTCTACAATGAGCAGTTCTTC	16	.	TRBJ2-1	TRBV7-9	TRBD1
CASSLEQGSNEQYF	TGTGCCAGCAGTTTAGAACAGGGGAGCAACGAGCAGTACTTC	14	.	TRBJ2-7	TRBV27	TRBD1
CAISGVFGTDTQYF	TGTGCCATTTCGGGGGTTTTTGGCACAGATACGCAGTATTTT	14	.	TRBJ2-3	TRBV28	.
CASSLGAGTSGTGELFF	TGTGCCAGCAGTTTAGGTGCCGGGACTAGCGGCACCGGGGAGCTGTTTTTT	17	.	TRBJ2-2	TRBV27	TRBD2
CASSPPGLPSTDTQYF	TGTGCCAGCAGCCCTCCGGGACTACCTAGCACAGATACGCAGTATTTT	16	once	TRBJ2-3	TRBV7-9	TRBD2
CASSVTGTPLGGYTF	TGTGCCAGCAGTGTTACCGGGACACCCCTGGGTGGCTACACCTTC	15	.	TRBJ1-2	TRBV6-1	.
CASSLGKMNTGELFF	TGTGCCAGCAGCTTAGGCAAAATGAACACCGGGGAGCTGTTTTTT	15	.	TRBJ2-2	TRBV7-9	.
CASSTRDRYQETQYF	TGTGCCAGCAGCACCCGGGACAGGTATCAAGAGACCCAGTACTTC	15	.	TRBJ2-5	TRBV7-8	TRBD1
CASSAIGQAEKLFF	TGTGCCAGCAGTGCAATTGGGCAGGCTGAAAAACTGTTTTTT	14	.	TRBJ1-4	TRBV6-4	.